A single T cell receptor (beta chain) is shown here with its context. The clone's antigen remains unknown. No clone much larger than this one lies a single base away; base qualities are absent. The sample comes from a study of T cell responses to AZD1222 COVID-19 vaccine (dated by TCRdb to the early 2020s). Describing the broader study: Because spike-specific TCR depth and breadth did not differ between the two schedules, AZD1222 recipients who got a second dose at roughly 4 weeks were pooled with those who got a second dose at roughly 12 weeks. Enrollment into the trials was organized by age into subgroups of 18-55, 56-69 and 70-plus years, and those subgroups contained 148, 28 and 57 TCR-sequenced participants, respectively. TCR sequencing covered 230 or so trial participants: about 210 given two doses of AZD1222 and 26 given two doses of MenACWY control vaccine.

The CDR3 regions of human TCRbeta chains were subjected to immunosequencing. The authors processed their data as follows. Repertoire TCRs were checked for matches against a reference library of SARS-CoV-2-specific TCRs that had been generated using the MIRA antigen-specificity platform. Breadth was defined as the fraction of unique TCRs that were SARS-CoV-2-associated, and depth was defined as the fraction of total T cells that were SARS-CoV-2-associated. Each spike-specific TCR was assigned to its reactive spike region and to a CD4 or CD8 class using the MIRA data. Log10-transformed breadth and depth values were compared by one-way ANOVA with Sidak's multiple comparisons tests. What TCRdb holds here is the immuneACCESS table cut down to in-frame rearrangements. Part of the clones is not present; checked against another copy, under half of the missing clones reflect an unresolved V gene, and the others are unexplained. That table is the source of V, J and clone size, and D and trimming were worked out from the DNA. Recorded for this sample are 130,000 to 150,000 clones; 92% of them occurred a single time. The biggest ten clones account for over 1.5% of the sample.

The study at large found these results: Reportedly, close to half of the unique spike-specific TCRs recognized epitopes lying outside the regions that are mutated in the B.1.351 and B.1.1.7 variants. Because no day 14 peak-response samples were available, the repertoires could be characterized only after the peak T cell response. The 56-69-year group was small, and its depth increase did not reach significance, likely because of low power. Conclusions about previously exposed vaccinees are limited because only six or seven AZD1222 recipients were SARS-CoV-2 seropositive at baseline. The whole spike protein was spanned by vaccine-associated CD4 TCRs, and dominant responses were seen in regions 160-218 and 743-854. Most participants were white British and females outnumbered males, and the authors suggested that clonal diversity may have been underestimated. After two AZD1222 doses, spike-specific TCR breadth and depth were significantly higher than at day 0 and than in MenACWY recipients.

The germline V gene yields LGHNA for CDR1 and YNFKEQ for CDR2. V was cut back by 0 bases and J by 9 bases, leaving a gap of 9 bases between them. Taken from cysteine to phenylalanine, the CDR3 has 13 residues. Just the 39-base CDR3 DNA is kept, in frame starting at base 1. Taken with the paper, the label for time point translates to: baseline before first vaccination. Vaccinee samples came from UK trials COV001 and COV002, including a single-blind randomized controlled phase 2/3 trial of AZD1222 (ChAdOx1 nCoV-19) in healthy adults. For TCRbeta chain sequencing, PBMC samples were collected from trial participants at day 0 and at day 28 after the second dose.

Source: peripheral blood, taken on day 0 of AZD1222 vaccination. This sequence originates from an adult in good health. The V and J segments used are TRBV4-2 and TRBJ2-1; the D segment cannot be called with confidence. Read as DNA, the sequence is TGTGCCAGCAGCCAAGATGGTGACCCTGAGCAGTTCTTC. Its translation reads: CASSQDGDPEQFF.